Listed below are T cell receptor beta chains from one sample, sequenced in a study of somatic mutations in cytotoxic T cells in rheumatoid arthritis. Method: immunoSEQ multiplex PCR; TCRdb's copy keeps in-frame clones and lacks some. The sample yields approximately 20,000 clones, around 79% seen once. Material for sequencing was CD8+ T cells sorted from blood. The source of these receptors is a woman in her forties or fifties in good health. CDR3s include the opening cysteine and the closing phenylalanine or tryptophan. Only some rows state a clone size, as once, few, many or a class for expanded clones.

NA	TRBV11-2	TRBJ2-5	CASSLTETQYF
NA	TRBV6-6	TRBJ1-1	CASSGGAGAFF
NA	TRBV6-5	TRBJ2-7	CASSYTRTGLAYEQYF
NA	TRBV25-1	TRBJ2-4	CASSVCCGVVAKNIQYF
NA	TRBV11-2	TRBJ2-7	CASSPTGKSYEQYF
NA	TRBV9	TRBJ2-2	CASSKIPGDTGELFF
NA	TRBV28	TRBJ2-7	CASSFGGPGEQYF
NA	TRBV27	TRBJ2-1	CASSFSSRNEQFF
once	TRBV6-6	TRBJ1-4	CASRPRDGPREKLFF
once	TRBV25-1	TRBJ1-6	CASSELGIRSPLHF
medium-sized	TRBV6-5	TRBJ2-7	CASEEGSGESYEQYF
NA	TRBV5-6	TRBJ2-3	CASSLPGNGTDTQYF
few	TRBV27	TRBJ1-5	CASSLRGLNQPQHF
NA	TRBV28	TRBJ1-6	CASIPETASSYNSPLHF
NA	TRBV13	TRBJ1-2	CASTGPSPDRSYGYTF
NA	TRBV11-3	TRBJ2-2	CASSFGSGELFF
once	TRBV15	TRBJ2-7	CATSRDSQAAAGGLYEQYF
NA	TRBV10-3	TRBJ2-1	CAISNRDGAYNEQFF